This TCR beta chain was identified in a study of beta chain features in type 1 diabetes. Study-wide points: Over-representation of high TCR-expressing cells was a possible consequence of cDNA sequencing.

A remark on this clone: Its cognate antigen is unknown. A read error may account for a junction end that differs from germline.

Sequenced material consisted of expressed TCRB transcripts (all of the isolated RNA was reverse transcribed). Profiling relied on immunoSEQ multiplex PCR, and the TCRdb table lists in-frame clones only, not all of them. The sample has roughly 450,000 clones; approximately 10% are singletons. Per germline, CDR1 SSHAT and CDR2 FNYEAQ (reference sequence). The CDR3 runs to 14 residues. Source material: naive CD4+ T cells from blood. The V gene is TRBV7-7, the J gene TRBJ2-3; 10 bases are a match to TRBD1. The clonotype was recovered from a woman in her late teens or twenties in good health. The CDR3 DNA reads TGTGCTAGCAGCCCAGGGACAGGGGCAGATACGCAGTATTTT. It codes for CASSPGTGADTQYF.